These 16 T cell receptor beta chains were sequenced from one sample in a study of CD8 T cells in ankylosing spondylitis. TCRdb reanalysed the 5' RACE reads using MiXCR and keeps one entry per CDR3 protein. The sample has more than 300,000 distinct CDR3 sequences; approximately 8.2% are singletons. Their recognized antigens are unknown. General study findings and limits: What appeared characteristic of ankylosing spondylitis blood was a TCR beta motif of several highly homologous variants.

Sequenced material: blood, either unsorted or a sorted T cell fraction (not recorded which). Receptors originate from a male donor with ankylosing spondylitis.

The chain uses TRBV20-1 and TRBJ1-4, with a possible D match to TRBD1 (5 bases). Germline assignment: CDR1 DFQATT and CDR2 SNEGSKA (reference sequence). Deletions cut 2 bases from V and 7 bases from J, with 17 bases between. The CDR3 contains 15 residues. DNA of the CDR3: TGCAGTGCTAGACCGGGCCAAGGGGCGAGTGAAAAACTGTTTTTT. Translating it yields CSARPGQGASEKLFF.

In this sample, this clonotype turned up many times. This sequence joins TRBV7-8 and TRBJ2-7, with D maybe TRBD2 (6 bases). V was cut by 5 bases and J by 6 bases, with 14 bases left in between. The germline gives CDR1 SGHVS, CDR2 FQNEAQ. This CDR3 is built from 13 residues. The CDR3 coding sequence is TGTGCCAGCAGCCCCATCCGGAGGGGCGAGCAGTACTTC. Translation: CASSPIRRGEQYF.

This clonotype was detected many times. The gene calls are TRBV16 and TRBJ2-5; D may be TRBD1 (7 bases). V was cut by 8 bases and J by 3 bases, with 13 bases left in between. The germline gives CDR1 KGHSY, CDR2 FQNENV. This CDR3 has 13 residues. The CDR3 is CASSLRGEETQYF. The CDR3 DNA reads TGTGCCAGCTCCCTCAGGGGGGAAGAGACCCAGTACTTC.

This clonotype was counted a few times. This chain uses TRBV5-5 with TRBJ2-1; the match to TRBD2 covers 10 bases. CDR1 and CDR2 from the germline V gene are SGHKS and YYEKEE (reference sequence). Trimming removed 4 bases from V and 4 bases from J; junction bases left unmatched: 8. The CDR3 length is 16 residues. The CDR3 nucleotides read TGTGCCAGCAGCGTGGGGACTAGCGCCATTTACAATGAGCAGTTCTTC. Translation: CASSVGTSAIYNEQFF. The full variable domain, with the rest looked up from reference TRBV5-5 and TRBJ2-1, is DAGVTQSPTHLIKTRGQQVTLRCSPISGHKSVSWYQQVLGQGPQFIFQYYEKEERGRGNFPDRFSARQFPNYSSELNVNALLLGDSALYLCASSVGTSAIYNEQFFGPGTRLTVL.

This clonotype was seen only a few times. The chain has TRBV6-5 and TRBJ2-2, with D uncertain. The germline V gene has CDR1 MNHEY and CDR2 SVGAGI. The CDR3 sequence is 14 residues long. With 2 bases removed from V and 4 bases from J, the gap between germline ends came to 8 bases. As DNA, the CDR3 is TGTGCCAGCAGTTACCATATTTCCACCGGGGAGCTGTTTTTT. It specifies CASSYHISTGELFF.

This clonotype was found many times. CDR3 DNA: TGCAGCCCGTTGGACAGGCGGTACAATGAGCAGTTCTTC. Amino acid sequence: CSPLDRRYNEQFF. The rearrangement links TRBV29-1 to TRBJ2-1; TRBD1 matches 7 bases. V shed 8 bases and J 4 bases; nucleotides not matched to a gene: 8. The CDR3 covers 13 residues. Germline CDR1 and CDR2: SQVTM and ANQGSEA.

This clonotype came up a few times. J is TRBJ2-6 and V is TRBV11-1, with unresolved D. Germline V gene data show CDR1 as SGHAT and CDR2 as FQDESV (reference sequence). Trimming left V 1 base short and J 0 bases short, with 13 bases between. The CDR3 totals 18 residues. CDR3 amino acids: CASSLGSTDSSGANVLTF. The CDR3 DNA is TGTGCCAGCAGCTTAGGATCAACGGATTCCTCTGGGGCCAACGTCCTGACTTTC. The full variable domain, in which reference TRBV11-1 and TRBJ2-6 provide the parts outside the CDR3, is EAEVAQSPRYKITEKSQAVAFWCDPISGHATLYWYRQILGQGPELLVQFQDESVVDDSQLPKDRFSAERLKGVDSTLKIQPAELGDSAMYLCASSLGSTDSSGANVLTFGAGSRLTVL.

This clonotype came up many times. The V and J genes are TRBV9 and TRBJ2-4; D ambiguous. Germline V lookup: CDR1 SGDLS, CDR2 YYNGEE. Trimming stripped 1 base from V and 6 bases from J, with 8 bases between. The CDR3 covers 13 residues. CDR3 residues: CASSVTQGNIQYF. Here the CDR3 DNA reads TGTGCCAGCAGCGTAACGCAAGGAAACATTCAGTACTTC.

This clonotype was picked up a small number of times. The gene calls are TRBV4-2 and TRBJ2-7; tentative D call: TRBD1 (6 bases). V shed 4 bases and J shed 2 bases, with 15 bases lying between them. The CDR3 sequence is 15 residues long. The germline gives CDR1 LGHNA, CDR2 YNFKEQ. The CDR3 nucleotides are TGTGCCAGCAGCCCCGCGGCTGGACAGACCTACGAGCAGTACTTC. Residues: CASSPAAGQTYEQYF.

This clonotype was detected many times. V gene TRBV4-1 combines with J gene TRBJ2-3; D is perhaps TRBD1 or TRBD2 (6 bases each). Trimming took off 4 bases at V and 3 bases at J, with 17 bases between the two ends. CDR1 MGHRA and CDR2 YSYEKL come from the germline V gene. This CDR3 region has 16 residues. The CDR3 is CASSLGGREETDTQYF. CDR3 DNA: TGCGCCAGCAGCCTGGGGGGCAGGGAGGAAACAGATACGCAGTATTTT.

The chain recombines TRBV20-1 with TRBJ2-2; TRBD2 is a possible D gene (5 bases). Trimming took 6 bases from V and 4 from J, leaving 15 bases between them. Germline CDR1 reads DFQATT; CDR2 reads SNEGSKA (reference sequence). CDR3 length equals 14 residues. The DNA of the CDR3 is TGCAGTGCGAGAAGAGCGGACCGCACCGGGGAGCTGTTTTTT. Protein product: CSARRADRTGELFF.

In its sample, this clonotype was seen many times. The chain couples TRBV29-1 to TRBJ2-3; 10 positions agree with TRBD2. The germline V gene encodes CDR1 SQVTM and CDR2 ANQGSEA. The junction had 6 bases not matched to a gene; V was cut back by 6 bases and J by 3 bases. The CDR3 runs 14 residues. The CDR3 spells CSVSSGRGTDTQYF. In nucleotides, the CDR3 is TGCAGCGTATCAAGCGGGAGGGGAACAGATACGCAGTATTTT.

Ten or more counts support this clonotype. The chain uses TRBV7-2 and TRBJ2-4, with TRBD2 matching 8 bases. CDR3 size: 12 residues. In germline, CDR1 is SGHTA, CDR2 FQGNSA. Trimming cost V 3 bases and J 9 bases; bases outside gene matches: 1. This CDR3 reads CASSFRGGIQYF. CDR3 DNA: TGTGCCAGCAGCTTTCGGGGGGGCATTCAGTACTTC.

This chain links TRBV6-1 with TRBJ1-2, with D unclear. V lost 10 bases to trimming and J lost 2 bases, with 17 bases between them. Per the germline V gene, CDR1 is MNHNS and CDR2 is SASEGT. The CDR3 loop spans 14 amino acids. The DNA of the CDR3 is TGTGCCACCTCACGGGCCATTTTGAACTATGGCTACACCTTC. Amino acids: CATSRAILNYGYTF.

In its sample, this clonotype was seen many times. The rearrangement joins TRBV20-1 to TRBJ1-1; the D gene is possibly TRBD1 (6 bases). V was pared by 0 bases and J by 6 bases, with 17 bases between. Germline loops: CDR1 DFQATT, CDR2 SNEGSKA (reference sequence). CDR3 length: 15 residues. CDR3: CSARDRGGLRAEAFF. The CDR3 region has the DNA TGCAGTGCTAGAGATCGTGGGGGCCTTCGGGCTGAAGCTTTCTTT.

This clonotype was seen a handful of times. V gene TRBV28 combines with J gene TRBJ2-2; 7 nucleotides line up with TRBD2. CDR3 length: 15 amino acids. Trimming cost V 2 bases and J 5 bases; bases outside gene matches: 5. From germline, CDR1 is MDHEN and CDR2 SYDVKM. This CDR3 reads CASSLGLVRTGELFF. The CDR3 DNA is TGTGCCAGCAGTTTAGGACTAGTGAGAACCGGGGAGCTGTTTTTT. The complete variable domain, with remaining parts taken from reference TRBV28 and TRBJ2-2, reads DVKVTQSSRYLVKRTGEKVFLECVQDMDHENMFWYRQDPGLGLRLIYFSYDVKMKEKGDIPEGYSVSREKKERFSLILESASTNQTSMYLCASSLGLVRTGELFFGEGSRLTVL.